Shown below are 26 T cell receptor beta chains from a single sample sequenced in a study of T cell responses to AZD1222 COVID-19 vaccine. TCRdb's table, derived via immunoSEQ multiplex PCR, lists solely in-frame clones and lacks some. Of about 37,000 clones in the sample, 85% to 90% were seen once. The sequenced sample was peripheral blood, obtained 28 days after the second AZD1222 dose. Source of these receptors: an adult who received the AZD1222 COVID-19 vaccine.

The chain recombines TRBV28 with TRBJ2-7, with D perhaps TRBD2 (6 bases). The CDR3 consists of 14 residues. Between the trimmed V and J ends, which lost 7 bases and 5 bases, there was a span of 18 bases. The germline gives CDR1 MDHEN, CDR2 SYDVKM. In nucleotides, the CDR3 is TGTGCCAGCACCAAAAGCGGGCCCAGAGACGAGCAGTACTTC. Translation gives CASTKSGPRDEQYF.

V gene TRBV28 combines with J gene TRBJ2-7, with a possible D match to TRBD1 (8 bases). V lost 7 bases, J lost 3 bases, and 19 bases lay in between. The CDR3 runs 15 residues. Germline CDR1 and CDR2: MDHEN and SYDVKM. The CDR3 loop is CASTGTGGAGYEQYF. Here the CDR3 DNA reads TGTGCCAGCACCGGCACAGGGGGGGCGGGCTACGAGCAGTACTTC.

The genes are TRBV2 and TRBJ2-7; the match to TRBD1 covers 7 bases. This CDR3 spans 15 amino acids. Germline V gene lookup returns CDR1 SNHLY and CDR2 FYNNEI. The V gene end was trimmed by 6 bases and the J gene end by 2 bases; junction bases not matched to a gene: 10. CDR3 in amino acids: CASSLQGEGPYEQYF. CDR3 bases: TGTGCCAGCAGCCTTCAGGGGGAAGGACCCTACGAGCAGTACTTC.

The chain employs TRBV2 and TRBJ1-4, with TRBD1 as a possible D gene (6 bases). The germline CDR1 and CDR2 sequences are SNHLY and FYNNEI. The CDR3 loop spans 13 amino acids. Trimming took off 10 bases at V and 5 bases at J, with 14 bases between the two ends. As DNA, the CDR3 is TGTGCCATCAGCGGACAGCGAAATGAAAAACTGTTTTTT. Encoded protein: CAISGQRNEKLFF.

V usage is TRBV21-1 and J usage is TRBJ1-5. TRBV21-1 is classified as a pseudogene. The CDR3 length is 16 residues. The CDR3 is CASSKGKKGDHQPQHF. DNA of the CDR3: TGTGCCAGCAGCAAAGGGAAAAAAGGGGACCATCAGCCCCAGCATTTT.

The rearrangement uses TRBV12-3 or TRBV12-4 and TRBJ1-5; D unclear. The CDR3 length is 13 residues. Trimming cost V 3 bases and J 5 bases, with 8 bases left between them. The CDR3 region is CASSFEGDQPQHF. CDR3 in DNA: TGTGCCAGCAGTTTTGAGGGAGATCAGCCCCAGCATTTT.

The V call is TRBV3-1 (or the pseudogene TRBV3-2), the J call TRBJ1-1; possibly TRBD1 for D (5 bases). Germline CDR1 is LGHDT and CDR2 is YNNKEL (reference sequence). The V gene lost 2 bases and the J gene lost 11 bases, with 18 bases spanning the gap. This CDR3 region has 14 residues. The CDR3 coding sequence is TGTGCCAGCAGCCAACGGCGAGAAGCGGGGGTGGCTTTCTTT. Amino acids: CASSQRREAGVAFF.

This clone was recorded a few times. This chain links TRBV4-1 with TRBJ2-2; 10 bases are shared with TRBD2. The CDR3 is 19 amino acids. J gave up 2 bases and V 1 base, and 10 bases lay outside the gene matches. Germline V gene data show CDR1 as MGHRA and CDR2 as YSYEKL. The CDR3 coding sequence is TGCGCCAGCAGCCAAGGGGGGGCTAGCGGGGGCTTAAACACCGGGGAGCTGTTTTTT. Its protein product is CASSQGGASGGLNTGELFF.

The chain carries TRBV6-5 and TRBJ1-5; TRBD1 agrees at 8 bases. There are 14 residues in the CDR3. The J segment lost 5 bases and the V segment lost 6 bases, leaving 6 bases of the junction unmatched. Germline V gene data show CDR1 as MNHEY and CDR2 as SVGAGI. The CDR3 reads CASRPRGRDQPQHF. The CDR3 DNA is TGTGCCAGCAGGCCCAGGGGGCGGGATCAGCCCCAGCATTTT.

J is TRBJ1-2 and V is TRBV6-5, with D possibly being TRBD1 (5 bases). Per the germline V gene, CDR1 is MNHEY and CDR2 is SVGAGI. Trimming took 2 bases from V and 8 from J, leaving 15 bases between them. The CDR3 contains 14 residues. The CDR3 DNA is TGTGCCAGCAGTTACGCGGGGCAACGCCTAGGCTACACCTTC. This sequence encodes CASSYAGQRLGYTF.

The V and J genes are TRBV5-5 and TRBJ2-7; 11 bases are a match to TRBD1. V shed 4 bases and J 4 bases; nucleotides not matched to a gene: 4. This CDR3 region has 14 residues. Germline V lookup: CDR1 SGHKS, CDR2 YYEKEE (reference sequence). Here the CDR3 reads CASSLGQGAYEQYF. For the CDR3, the DNA is TGTGCCAGCAGCCTAGGACAGGGGGCTTACGAGCAGTACTTC.

This clone was counted a few times. The chain is built from TRBV30 and TRBJ1-1; no definite D call. Trimming took off 3 bases at V and 1 base at J, with 15 bases between the two ends. CDR3 length: 15 amino acids. Germline-derived CDR1 and CDR2 are GTSNPN and SVGIG (reference sequence). CDR3 sequence reads: CAWRGTSTGNTEAFF. The DNA of the CDR3 is TGTGCCTGGAGGGGAACTTCTACTGGGAACACTGAAGCTTTCTTT. Using reference TRBV30 and TRBJ1-1 for the parts outside the CDR3, the full variable domain is SQTIHQWPATLVQPVGSPLSLECTVEGTSNPNLYWYRQAAGRGLQLLFYSVGIGQISSEVPQNLSASRPQDRQFILSSKKLLLSDSGFYLCAWRGTSTGNTEAFFGQGTRLTVV.

This chain joins TRBV10-1 and TRBJ2-3; TRBD2 matches 7 bases. This CDR3 contains 14 residues. Germline CDR1 WNHNN, CDR2 SYGVQD (reference sequence). After removal of 2 bases from V and 3 bases from J, the junction contained 2 bases not matched to a gene. CDR3 sequence (DNA): TGCGCCAGCAGTGAGGAGGGAGGGACAGATACGCAGTATTTT. It is translated as CASSEEGGTDTQYF.

This clone was recorded only once. The chain carries TRBV4-1 and TRBJ1-6, with 8 nucleotides matching TRBD1. The V gene end was trimmed by 2 bases and the J gene end by 9 bases; junction bases not matched to a gene: 3. The CDR3 runs 14 residues. Germline-derived CDR1 and CDR2 are MGHRA and YSYEKL. The CDR3 region is CASSQPGGASPLHF. CDR3 sequence (DNA): TGCGCCAGCAGCCAACCAGGGGGCGCTTCACCCCTCCACTTT.

The chain employs TRBV19 and TRBJ2-2, with 7 bases fitting TRBD1. CDR1 and CDR2 from the germline V gene are LNHDA and SQIVND (reference sequence). J lost 0 bases, V lost 3 bases, and 4 bases had no gene match. The CDR3 extends over 16 amino acids. The CDR3 coding sequence is TGTGCCAGTAGTATGAGCCAGGGGGCGAACACCGGGGAGCTGTTTTTT. Encoded protein: CASSMSQGANTGELFF.

This clone appeared a few times. This rearrangement joins TRBV5-5 to TRBJ1-2; D not resolved. The V end lost 4 bases, the J end lost 1 base, and 17 bases lay between the germline ends. Looked up from germline, CDR1 is SGHKS and CDR2 is YYEKEE (reference sequence). The CDR3 sequence is 16 residues long. CDR3 nucleotide sequence: TGTGCCAGCAGCCACCGGACCGATTCTAATAACTATGGCTACACCTTC. It specifies CASSHRTDSNNYGYTF.

J is TRBJ2-2 and V is TRBV24-1, with unresolved D. In germline, CDR1 is KGHDR, CDR2 SFDVKD. The CDR3 sequence is 13 residues long. V was clipped by 3 bases and J by 1 base, with 2 bases between them. CDR3 region: CATSDQNTGELFF. The CDR3 DNA reads TGTGCCACCAGTGATCAGAACACCGGGGAGCTGTTTTTT.

This clone occurred once. This rearrangement joins TRBV24-1 to TRBJ1-2; D unclear. Trimming took 4 bases from V and 8 from J, leaving 16 bases between them. The CDR3 runs 14 residues. The germline gives CDR1 KGHDR, CDR2 SFDVKD. The CDR3 protein is CATSEGGSPPGYTF. The CDR3 region has the DNA TGTGCCACCAGTGAGGGTGGAAGCCCTCCAGGCTACACCTTC.

This clone was picked up a small number of times. The chain uses TRBV3-1 (or the pseudogene TRBV3-2) and TRBJ2-7; no firm D call. This CDR3 has 13 residues. V shed 4 bases and J shed 1 base, with 8 bases lying between them. Germline CDR1 LGHDT, CDR2 YNNKEL (reference sequence). DNA of the CDR3: TGTGCCAGCAGCCGTATGGGATCCTACGAGCAGTACTTC. This encodes CASSRMGSYEQYF.

The V call is TRBV9, the J call TRBJ1-4; TRBD1 aligns across 10 bases. This CDR3 has 16 residues. J was trimmed by 0 bases and V by 4 bases; bases with no gene match: 3. Germline-derived CDR1 and CDR2 are SGDLS and YYNGEE. CDR3 DNA: TGTGCCAGCAGCTTAGGACAGGGGGCAACTAATGAAAAACTGTTTTTT. Translation: CASSLGQGATNEKLFF.

The chain links TRBV19 to TRBJ1-2; D not certain. Deletions cut 3 bases from V and 7 bases from J, with 12 bases between. The CDR3 has 13 residues. The germline V gene has CDR1 LNHDA and CDR2 SQIVND (reference sequence). This CDR3 reads CASSMDPTAGYTF. The CDR3 DNA reads TGTGCCAGTAGTATGGACCCGACGGCTGGCTACACCTTC.

J is TRBJ2-1 and V is TRBV3-1 (or the pseudogene TRBV3-2); TRBD2 is a possible D gene (5 bases). Trimming shortened V by 0 bases and J by 9 bases, and 15 bases separated the two germline ends. CDR3 length: 15 amino acids. CDR1 and CDR2 (germline): LGHDT, YNNKEL (reference sequence). CDR3 amino acids: CASSQDLWQGGEQFF. DNA of the CDR3: TGTGCCAGCAGCCAAGATCTGTGGCAAGGAGGTGAGCAGTTCTTC.

DNA for the CDR3: TGCGCCAGCAGACGGGACAACCCTAACTATGGCTACACCTTC. This translates into CASRRDNPNYGYTF. The chain joins TRBV23-1 to TRBJ1-2; a weak D match, TRBD1 (6 bases). TRBV23-1 is treated as an ORF (open reading frame) with a function not yet certain. V was pared by 6 bases and J by 0 bases, with 11 bases between. This CDR3 is 14 amino acids long.

The rearrangement joins TRBV3-1 (or the pseudogene TRBV3-2) to TRBJ2-1; 13 nucleotides agree with TRBD2. V lost 1 base and J lost 2; bases outside the gene matches: 14. CDR1 is LGHDT and CDR2 is YNNKEL in the germline V gene (reference sequence). The CDR3 length is 21 residues. The CDR3 coding sequence is TGTGCCAGCAGCCAAGTTGGCTTGGCACTAGCGGGGGGGCCGGCCTACAATGAGCAGTTCTTC. This translates into CASSQVGLALAGGPAYNEQFF.

This rearrangement joins TRBV13 to TRBJ1-3; D gene uncertain. Trimming left V 3 bases short and J 0 bases short, with 9 bases between. The CDR3 covers 15 residues. CDR1 is PRHDT, CDR2 FYEKMQ, per germline (reference sequence). In DNA form, the CDR3 reads TGTGCCAGCAGCTTTCGGGCATTCTCTGGAAACACCATATATTTT. It yields the protein CASSFRAFSGNTIYF.

The chain has TRBV7-2 and TRBJ2-1; tentatively, D is TRBD2 (6 bases). Trimming removed 2 bases from V and 7 bases from J, with 12 bases in between. CDR1 SGHTA and CDR2 FQGNSA come from the germline V gene. CDR3 length: 14 residues. The CDR3 region is CASSLYRDSNEQFF. In DNA form, the CDR3 reads TGTGCCAGCAGCTTATACCGGGACTCTAATGAGCAGTTCTTC. The whole variable domain, remainder taken from reference TRBV7-2 and TRBJ2-1, is GAGVSQSPSNKVTEKGKDVELRCDPISGHTALYWYRQSLGQGLEFLIYFQGNSAPDKSGLPSDRFSAERTGGSVSTLTIQRTQQEDSAVYLCASSLYRDSNEQFFGPGTRLTVL.